The present entry profiles one TCR beta chain with its context. The J segment lost 3 bases and the V segment lost 7 bases, leaving 4 bases of the junction unmatched. The CDR3 runs to 13 residues. The V gene's germline CDR1 is LGHNT and CDR2 FRNRAP. This specimen belongs to a study of blood T cell repertoires in COVID-19. The overall study: T cells, B-cell-depleted T cells, or PBMCs supplied cDNA or gDNA.

The data were produced by immunoSEQ multiplex PCR, yet TCRdb's version contains in-frame clones alone and is incomplete. The sample records 180,000 or so clones, approximately 92% being singletons. This rearrangement joins TRBV12-5 to TRBJ1-2; 8 positions agree with TRBD1. The sequence came from a woman in her thirties or forties with acute COVID-19. Material: PBMCs or T cells enriched from blood (not recorded which). The CDR3 spells CASEKDRDYGYTF. The CDR3 bases are TGTGCTAGTGAAAAGGACAGGGACTATGGCTACACCTTC.